These 27 T cell receptor beta chains were sequenced from one sample in a study of cytomegalovirus exposure and HLA in healthy donors. TCRdb's copy holds only in-frame clones and misses some; the assay was immunoSEQ multiplex PCR. The table shows roughly 150,000 clones, with 86% occurring only once. Sequences were obtained from PBMCs. All receptors derive from a woman between 18 and 29 years old in good health and CMV-seronegative.

This rearrangement joins TRBV10-3 to TRBJ2-5, with D possibly TRBD2 on 5 matching bases. CDR1 and CDR2 (germline): ENHRY, SYGVKD. There are 13 residues in the CDR3. The V end was cut by 7 bases, the J end by 2 bases, with 11 bases between. The CDR3 protein is CAIKSGGQETQYF. CDR3 bases: TGTGCCATCAAAAGCGGCGGGCAAGAGACCCAGTACTTC.

The gene calls are TRBV5-6 and TRBJ1-2; D remains ambiguous. The ends were cut back, 3 bases at V and 2 bases at J, with 5 bases in the middle. Per the germline V gene, CDR1 is SGHDT and CDR2 is YYEEEE. The CDR3 loop spans 12 amino acids. For the CDR3, the DNA is TGTGCCAGCAGCTCCGTAAACTATGGCTACACCTTC. Encoded protein: CASSSVNYGYTF. The whole variable domain, filled in from reference TRBV5-6 and TRBJ1-2, reads DAGVTQSPTHLIKTRGQQVTLRCSPKSGHDTVSWYQQALGQGPQFIFQYYEEEERQRGNFPDRFSGHQFPNYSSELNVNALLLGDSALYLCASSSVNYGYTFGSGTRLTVV.

The rearrangement links TRBV1 to TRBJ2-3; the tabulated D call, TRBD2, remains unverified against the DNA. TRBV1 is a pseudogene segment. The CDR3 consists of 15 residues. DNA for the CDR3: TGCACCAGCAGCCAAGCACTCAGCGCCACAGATACGCAGTATTTT. Translated: CTSSQALSATDTQYF.

The chain uses TRBV2 and TRBJ2-5; possibly TRBD2 for D (6 bases). V was clipped by 8 bases and J by 0 bases, with 7 bases between them. The CDR3 consists of 12 residues. CDR1 is SNHLY and CDR2 is FYNNEI in the germline V gene. CDR3 protein: CASREYQETQYF. CDR3 nucleotide sequence: TGTGCCAGCCGGGAGTACCAAGAGACCCAGTACTTC.

The chain is built from TRBV7-2 and TRBJ2-2; 9 bases fit TRBD2. The germline V gene encodes CDR1 SGHTA and CDR2 FQGNSA. The CDR3 covers 16 residues. The J segment lost 6 bases and the V segment lost 4 bases, leaving 9 bases of the junction unmatched. The CDR3 region is CASSSAGGPRAGELFF. CDR3 DNA: TGTGCCAGCAGCTCAGCGGGGGGACCCCGCGCCGGGGAGCTGTTTTTT.

V gene TRBV6-6 combines with J gene TRBJ1-2; D is perhaps TRBD1 (6 bases). Deletions cut 4 bases from V and 5 bases from J, with 8 bases between. The CDR3 is made up of 12 amino acids. Germline V gene data show CDR1 as MNHNY and CDR2 as SVGAGI (reference sequence). The CDR3 sequence: CASSLTGYGYTF. CDR3 DNA: TGTGCCAGCAGTTTGACAGGATATGGCTACACCTTC.

The chain carries TRBV6-1 and TRBJ1-2; perhaps TRBD1 as D (6 bases). Per the germline V gene, CDR1 is MNHNS and CDR2 is SASEGT. This CDR3 is 14 amino acids long. V was shortened by 5 bases and J by 6 bases, with 16 bases between the two germline ends. The CDR3 bases are TGTGCCAGCAGTTCCCACAGGGTTTGGGATGGCTACACCTTC. This translates into CASSSHRVWDGYTF.

The chain uses TRBV28 and TRBJ1-4, with TRBD1 matching over 9 bases. The length of the CDR3 is 16 residues. V shed 2 bases, J shed 6 bases, and the junction held 7 bases outside the gene matches. Per germline, CDR1 MDHEN and CDR2 SYDVKM. This CDR3 reads CASSLDRGVIDEKLFF. The CDR3 DNA reads TGTGCCAGCAGTTTAGACAGGGGGGTGATTGATGAAAAACTGTTTTTT.

This chain connects TRBV9 to TRBJ1-1, with no clear D. V lost 3 bases and J lost 8, with 11 bases in between. This CDR3 comprises 12 residues. CDR1 is SGDLS and CDR2 is YYNGEE in the germline V gene. The chain's CDR3 is CASSAPVGEAFF. DNA of the CDR3: TGTGCCAGCAGCGCCCCCGTGGGCGAAGCTTTCTTT.

The chain uses TRBV6-5 and TRBJ2-7; 12 bases map to TRBD1. CDR1 is MNHEY, CDR2 SVGAGI, per germline. This CDR3 comprises 15 residues. J was trimmed by 2 bases and V by 10 bases; bases with no gene match: 9. CDR3 protein: CATWSGTGGTYEQYF. The CDR3 DNA follows: TGTGCCACCTGGTCCGGGACAGGGGGCACCTACGAGCAGTACTTC.

This chain links TRBV19 with TRBJ1-5; TRBD1 is a possible D gene (6 bases). There are 14 residues in the CDR3. V gave up 6 bases and J gave up 4 bases, with 13 bases separating them. The V gene's germline CDR1 is LNHDA and CDR2 SQIVND (reference sequence). CDR3 bases: TGTGCCAGTAGCCTGGACAGCTCTAATCAGCCCCAGCATTTT. Translating gives CASSLDSSNQPQHF. The whole variable domain, remainder taken from reference TRBV19 and TRBJ1-5, is DGGITQSPKYLFRKEGQNVTLSCEQNLNHDAMYWYRQDPGQGLRLIYYSQIVNDFQKGDIAEGYSVSREKKESFPLTVTSAQKNPTAFYLCASSLDSSNQPQHFGDGTRLSIL.

This clone was recorded once. This chain joins TRBV15 and TRBJ2-7; D gene uncertain. CDR3 size: 11 residues. The germline V gene has CDR1 LNHNV and CDR2 YYDKDF (reference sequence). Trimming took 4 bases from V and 2 from J, leaving 3 bases between them. The CDR3 region has the DNA TGTGCCACCAGCACCGCCTACGAGCAGTACTTC. Amino acid sequence: CATSTAYEQYF.

The chain links TRBV5-4 to TRBJ2-7; perhaps TRBD2 as D (5 bases). The CDR3 consists of 16 residues. Trimming cost V 4 bases and J 1 base, with 18 bases left between them. Germline V gene sequence: CDR1 SGHNT, CDR2 YYREEE (reference sequence). The CDR3 region is CASSPTPGSGSYEQYF. In DNA, the CDR3 is TGTGCCAGCAGCCCGACCCCGGGCTCGGGGTCCTACGAGCAGTACTTC.

This clone appeared once. The gene calls are TRBV4-1 and TRBJ2-7, with D perhaps matching TRBD2 (6 bases). Germline CDR1 reads MGHRA; CDR2 reads YSYEKL. Trimming pared 1 base from V and 0 bases from J, leaving 13 bases between. This CDR3 is 16 amino acids long. The CDR3 nucleotides are TGCGCCAGCAGCCAAGGTCGAGCGGGCTCCTCCTACGAGCAGTACTTC. Amino acids: CASSQGRAGSSYEQYF.

The CDR3 nucleotides are TGTGCCAGCAGCTTGGGGTCCAGCGGGGGTTCCTACGAGCAGTACTTC. Protein: CASSLGSSGGSYEQYF. This chain joins TRBV5-4 and TRBJ2-7, with TRBD2 matching over 8 bases. Trimming removed 0 bases from V and 1 base from J; junction bases left unmatched: 6. The CDR3 is made up of 16 amino acids. CDR1 SGHNT and CDR2 YYREEE come from the germline V gene (reference sequence). The complete variable domain, with remaining parts taken from reference TRBV5-4 and TRBJ2-7, reads ETGVTQSPTHLIKTRGQQVTLRCSSQSGHNTVSWYQQALGQGPQFIFQYYREEENGRGNFPPRFSGLQFPNYSSELNVNALELDDSALYLCASSLGSSGGSYEQYFGPGTRLTVT.

V is TRBV5-1 and J is TRBJ2-7, with D tentatively TRBD1 (6 bases). The CDR3 has 17 amino acids. With 2 bases removed from V and 0 bases from J, the gap between germline ends came to 18 bases. Per the germline V gene, CDR1 is SGHRS and CDR2 is YFSETQ. In DNA form, the CDR3 reads TGCGCCAGCAGCTTCCTACAGGGTAGAGGGGGCTCCTACGAGCAGTACTTC. Its translation: CASSFLQGRGGSYEQYF.

The chain uses TRBV12-5 and TRBJ2-5, with 12 positions matching TRBD1. The germline V gene has CDR1 LGHNT and CDR2 FRNRAP. The CDR3 runs 16 residues. V trimming: 5 bases; J trimming: 5 bases; junction bases outside the gene matches: 9. In DNA form, the CDR3 reads TGTGCTAGTGGTCAATCCGGGACAGGGGGCAGGGAGACCCAGTACTTC. This encodes CASGQSGTGGRETQYF.

This clone was seen only once. This sequence joins TRBV7-6 and TRBJ2-7; 8 bases line up with TRBD1. CDR1 and CDR2 (germline): SGHVS, FNYEAQ. There are 13 residues in the CDR3. J gave up 2 bases and V 9 bases, and 6 bases lay outside the gene matches. The CDR3 reads CASTDRGTYEQYF. The DNA of the CDR3 is TGTGCCAGTACCGACAGGGGAACCTACGAGCAGTACTTC.

The CDR3 sequence is CASSAPEEEKAFF. CDR3 nucleotide sequence: TGTGCCAGCAGCGCCCCAGAGGAAGAAAAGGCTTTCTTT. V and J are TRBV9 and TRBJ1-1; D is undetermined. The V gene's germline CDR1 is SGDLS and CDR2 YYNGEE. The V end was cut by 3 bases, the J end by 11 bases, with 17 bases between. The CDR3 extends over 13 amino acids.

This chain uses TRBV7-2 with TRBJ2-4; TRBD2 agrees at 9 bases. With V trimmed by 4 bases and J by 2 bases, 15 bases remained unmatched. CDR1 is SGHTA, CDR2 FQGNSA, per germline. The CDR3 spans 19 residues. The CDR3 DNA sequence: TGTGCCAGCAGCTCCAATCCCCTAATAGCGGGAGTAACCAAAAACATTCAGTACTTC. It translates to CASSSNPLIAGVTKNIQYF.

The J gene is TRBJ2-1, the V gene TRBV9; the match to TRBD2 covers 7 bases. V lost 5 bases to trimming and J lost 8 bases; unmatched junction nucleotides: 7. The CDR3 has 13 residues. Per germline, CDR1 SGDLS and CDR2 YYNGEE. The CDR3 spells CASSAWGRDEQFF. The CDR3 nucleotides read TGTGCCAGCAGTGCCTGGGGGAGGGATGAGCAGTTCTTC.

V gene TRBV27 combines with J gene TRBJ2-7; tentative D call: TRBD1 (6 bases). Trimming removed 6 bases from V and 3 bases from J, with 18 bases in between. CDR1 and CDR2 from the germline V gene are MNHEY and SMNVEV (reference sequence). The CDR3 contains 15 residues. CDR3 region: CASRARGQRSYEQYF. The CDR3 DNA reads as TGTGCCAGCAGGGCCCGGGGACAACGAAGCTACGAGCAGTACTTC.

The V call is TRBV7-5, the J call TRBJ1-2; the table names TRBD1, a call not compared with the DNA. TRBV7-5 is termed a pseudogene. There are 12 residues in the CDR3. The CDR3 sequence is CAPLEEGAGYTF. The CDR3 DNA reads TGTGCCCCTCTAGAGGAGGGGGCTGGCTACACCTTC.

The genes are TRBV6-6 and TRBJ1-2, with 9 bases fitting TRBD1. This CDR3 comprises 13 residues. Germline CDR1 and CDR2: MNHNY and SVGAGI (reference sequence). V shed 7 bases, J shed 6 bases, and the junction held 6 bases outside the gene matches. The CDR3: CASTDRGSDGYTF. Here the CDR3 DNA reads TGTGCCAGCACCGACAGGGGGTCGGATGGCTACACCTTC.

The CDR3 protein is CASSGGSGANVLTF. For the CDR3, the DNA is TGTGCCAGCAGTGGAGGCTCTGGGGCCAACGTCCTGACTTTC. The chain couples TRBV2 to TRBJ2-6; D call uncertain. The germline V and J ends were trimmed by 4 bases and 0 bases, with 4 bases remaining between them. In germline, CDR1 is SNHLY, CDR2 FYNNEI. The CDR3 extends over 14 amino acids. The full variable domain, its missing parts supplied by reference TRBV2 and TRBJ2-6, is EPEVTQTPSHQVTQMGQEVILRCVPISNHLYFYWYRQILGQKVEFLVSFYNNEISEKSEIFDDQFSVERPDGSNFTLKIRSTKLEDSAMYFCASSGGSGANVLTFGAGSRLTVL.

The V and J genes are TRBV6-5 and TRBJ2-5; 7 bases are a match to TRBD1. The CDR3 contains 14 residues. J gave up 9 bases and V 0 bases, and 7 bases lay outside the gene matches. Germline V CDR1 and CDR2: MNHEY, SVGAGI. DNA of the CDR3: TGTGCCAGCAGTTACTCGATGGGACAGAGGGCCCAGTACTTC. This encodes CASSYSMGQRAQYF.

This clone appeared a single time. This chain connects TRBV7-6 to TRBJ1-5; D might be TRBD1 (5 bases). This CDR3 region has 14 residues. The germline CDR1 and CDR2 sequences are SGHVS and FNYEAQ. The ends were cut back, 2 bases at V and 5 bases at J, with 10 bases in the middle. CDR3 in DNA: TGTGCCAGCAGCTTAAGAGGAGGGGATCAGCCCCAGCATTTT. Translating gives CASSLRGGDQPQHF.